This T cell receptor (beta chain) was documented in a study of cytomegalovirus exposure and HLA in healthy donors. Overall study: The same platform was used for the 120 validation repertoires and the roughly 670 first-cohort repertoires, a later analysis reported.

Libraries were prepared by immunoSEQ multiplex PCR; TCRdb keeps only in-frame clonotypes and omits some of them. Of 110,000 or so clones listed, more than 90% are singletons. In germline, CDR1 is WSHSY, CDR2 SAAADI. The length of the CDR3 is 11 residues. Trimming took 8 bases from V and 4 from J; bases not matched to a gene: 2. Notes on this clone: Its specificity is unknown.

Study-level findings and limits: Published work reported that the classifier diagnosed cytomegalovirus status with high specificity and sensitivity.

This chain links TRBV10-2 with TRBJ2-7; the match to TRBD2 covers 7 bases. The receptor was derived from a woman in her late teens or twenties in good health and CMV-seronegative. Sequencing used PBMCs. The CDR3 bases are TGCGCCAGCCTCGGGAGGTACGAGCAGTACTTC. Translating gives CASLGRYEQYF.